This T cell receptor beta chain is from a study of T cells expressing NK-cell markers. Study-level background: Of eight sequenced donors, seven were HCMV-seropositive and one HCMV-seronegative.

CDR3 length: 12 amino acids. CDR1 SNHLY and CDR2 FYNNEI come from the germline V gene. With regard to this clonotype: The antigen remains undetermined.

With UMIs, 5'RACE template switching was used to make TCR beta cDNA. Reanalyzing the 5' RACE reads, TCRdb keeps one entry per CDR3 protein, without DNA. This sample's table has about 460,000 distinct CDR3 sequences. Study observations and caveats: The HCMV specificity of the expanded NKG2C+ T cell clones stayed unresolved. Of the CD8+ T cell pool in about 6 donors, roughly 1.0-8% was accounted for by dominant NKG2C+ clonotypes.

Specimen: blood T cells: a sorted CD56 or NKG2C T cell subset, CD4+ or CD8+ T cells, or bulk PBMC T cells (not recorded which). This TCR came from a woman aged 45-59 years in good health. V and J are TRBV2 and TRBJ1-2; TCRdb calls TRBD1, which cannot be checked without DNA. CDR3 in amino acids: CASNGQSYGYTF.